The clone carrying this TCR beta chain was seen ten or more times. This entry is derived from a study of T cells after yellow fever vaccination. Each CDR3 protein is one row after TCRdb ran MiXCR on the 5' RACE reads. The repertoire holds 100,000 to 150,000 distinct CDR3 sequences, with 7.4% as singletons. CDR3 size: 13 residues. V lost 0 bases, J lost 2 bases, and 4 bases lay in between. Germline CDR1 and CDR2: MNHEY and SVGAGI. The receptor comes from a man younger than 30 who received the YFV17D yellow fever vaccine. The input for sequencing was CD4+ T cells sorted from PBMCs, taken more than 8 days after the first yellow fever vaccination. The chain is built from TRBV6-5 and TRBJ2-5; no reliable D call. The chain's CDR3 is CASSYSRQETQYF. The DNA for the CDR3 is TGTGCCAGCAGTTACTCCAGGCAAGAGACCCAGTACTTC.